These 24 T cell receptor beta chains were all obtained from the same sample, sequenced in a study of spatial heterogeneity in lung cancer. Time point reported: sample taken at primary tumor resection. In TCRdb, the 5' RACE reads were re-called with MiXCR into one record per CDR3 protein. Of thousands of distinct CDR3 sequences listed, about 20% are singletons. The sequenced sample was normal lung tissue next to the tumor, obtained at surgery. The receptors stem from a male donor with early-stage non-small cell lung cancer.

This clonotype was counted only a few times. The V gene is TRBV29-1, the J gene TRBJ2-5; D unclear. The germline V and J ends were trimmed by 0 bases and 5 bases, with 4 bases remaining between them. In germline, CDR1 is SQVTM, CDR2 ANQGSEA. CDR3 length equals 11 residues. CDR3 in DNA: TGCAGCGTTGAAGATTTGGAGACCCAGTACTTC. This gives the protein CSVEDLETQYF.

This chain uses TRBV12-3 or TRBV12-4 with TRBJ2-4; 7 positions match TRBD2. The CDR3 has 13 amino acids. V lost 8 bases, J lost 8 bases, and 9 bases stayed unmatched. The CDR3 DNA sequence: TGTGCCAGCCGAAAAGCGGGATCGGACATTCAGTACTTC. Its protein product is CASRKAGSDIQYF.

This clonotype counts as medium-sized (0.01 to 0.1%). This chain links TRBV5-4 with TRBJ2-1; a possible D gene is TRBD1 (6 bases). The germline V and J ends were trimmed by 3 bases and 0 bases, with 13 bases remaining between them. The CDR3 runs to 16 residues. CDR1 is SGHNT and CDR2 is YYREEE in the germline V gene (reference sequence). DNA for the CDR3: TGTGCCAGCAGCTCCCGGACAGCTGTCTCCTACAATGAGCAGTTCTTC. This sequence encodes CASSSRTAVSYNEQFF. Complete variable domain (other parts from reference TRBV5-4 and TRBJ2-1): ETGVTQSPTHLIKTRGQQVTLRCSSQSGHNTVSWYQQALGQGPQFIFQYYREEENGRGNFPPRFSGLQFPNYSSELNVNALELDDSALYLCASSSRTAVSYNEQFFGPGTRLTVL.

This clonotype has more than one count but fewer than ten. This chain uses TRBV4-1 with TRBJ2-2; TRBD1 agrees at 8 bases. CDR1 and CDR2 from the germline V gene are MGHRA and YSYEKL. The V and J ends lost 0 bases and 2 bases, in that order; junction bases with no gene match: 8. The CDR3 loop spans 18 amino acids. CDR3: CASSQETRGRENTGELFF. CDR3 in DNA: TGCGCCAGCAGCCAAGAAACCAGGGGGCGAGAAAACACCGGGGAGCTGTTTTTT.

The CDR3 reads CASSLNRENEQFF. DNA for the CDR3: TGTGCCAGCAGCTTAAATCGGGAAAATGAGCAGTTCTTC. The chain is built from TRBV7-2 and TRBJ2-1; TRBD2 might be the D (5 bases). The germline V gene has CDR1 SGHTA and CDR2 FQGNSA. Trimming cost V 2 bases and J 7 bases, with 9 bases left between them. This CDR3 contains 13 residues.

This clonotype is judged medium-sized. This chain joins TRBV6-1 and TRBJ2-3; D is undetermined. Germline V gives CDR1 MNHNS, CDR2 SASEGT. The V end was cut by 4 bases, the J end by 0 bases, with 11 bases between. CDR3 length equals 15 residues. This CDR3 is CASSGIGSSTDTQYF. As DNA, the CDR3 is TGTGCCAGCAGTGGCATTGGGTCTAGCACAGATACGCAGTATTTT.

This chain links TRBV28 with TRBJ2-3, with 8 bases lining up with TRBD1. The CDR3 has 13 residues. V lost 6 bases, J lost 5 bases, and 4 bases stayed unmatched. Germline V gene data show CDR1 as MDHEN and CDR2 as SYDVKM. This CDR3 is CASRGTGKDTQYF. CDR3 sequence (DNA): TGTGCCAGCAGGGGGACAGGAAAAGATACGCAGTATTTT.

This clonotype is deemed medium-sized. J is TRBJ2-3 and V is TRBV20-1; TRBD2 agrees at 9 bases. Germline trimming cut 3 bases from V and 4 bases from J; bases unmatched to any gene: 5. Germline CDR1 DFQATT, CDR2 SNEGSKA (reference sequence). There are 14 residues in the CDR3. CDR3 DNA sequence: TGCAGTGCTAGTGTAGCGGGAGTGCCAGATACGCAGTATTTT. Residues: CSASVAGVPDTQYF.

By frequency in the sample, this clonotype is medium-sized. The CDR3 loop is CSARDLPQQGPSYEQYF. DNA of the CDR3: TGCAGTGCTAGAGACCTTCCCCAACAGGGTCCATCCTACGAGCAGTACTTC. The chain couples TRBV20-1 to TRBJ2-7, with a weak D call TRBD1 (6 bases). Germline V CDR1 and CDR2: DFQATT, SNEGSKA (reference sequence). V lost 0 bases and J 1 base, leaving 19 bases between the germline ends. CDR3 length: 17 residues.

The chain couples TRBV27 to TRBJ1-6; a possible D gene is TRBD1 (6 bases). This CDR3 contains 15 residues. Deletions cut 6 bases from V and 9 bases from J, with 18 bases between. The germline CDR1 and CDR2 sequences are MNHEY and SMNVEV (reference sequence). CDR3 bases: TGTGCCAGCAGCCTCTTCCCAGGGGCAGCTTCACCCCTCCACTTT. Residues: CASSLFPGAASPLHF.

The chain couples TRBV3-1 to TRBJ2-3; D is undetermined. The CDR3 loop spans 18 amino acids. V lost 4 bases and J 5 bases, leaving 25 bases between the germline ends. In germline, CDR1 is LGHDT, CDR2 YNNKEL (reference sequence). Here the CDR3 DNA reads TGTGCCAGCAGCCGCGGCTTTCGCCTACAGTCGACGGGAGATACGCAGTATTTT. Translation gives CASSRGFRLQSTGDTQYF.

The chain links TRBV7-9 to TRBJ2-2; 14 positions agree with TRBD2. The CDR3 is 21 residues long. Germline V gene sequence: CDR1 SEHNR, CDR2 FQNEAQ (reference sequence). The V gene end was trimmed by 2 bases and the J gene end by 5 bases; junction bases not matched to a gene: 16. In DNA, the CDR3 is TGTGCCAGCAGCTTAAGCCCGGGACTAGCGGGAGACTTGCTAAGTACCGGGGAGCTGTTTTTT. This translates into CASSLSPGLAGDLLSTGELFF.

This chain joins TRBV10-1 and TRBJ2-3, with D perhaps TRBD1 (6 bases). This CDR3 region has 14 residues. Germline V gives CDR1 WNHNN, CDR2 SYGVQD (reference sequence). V was cut by 6 bases and J by 3 bases, with 13 bases left in between. CDR3 protein: CASSGPQGTDTQYF. DNA of the CDR3: TGCGCCAGCAGCGGACCACAGGGAACAGATACGCAGTATTTT.

Judged by abundance, this clonotype is large (0.1 to 1%). The CDR3 DNA is TGTGCCAGCAATCCGGGACAAACCTACGAGCAGTACTTC. It translates to CASNPGQTYEQYF. The chain combines TRBV6-2 or TRBV6-3 with TRBJ2-7, with D possibly TRBD1 on 6 matching bases. The CDR3 is 13 amino acids. Deletions cut 7 bases from V and 2 bases from J, with 12 bases between. Germline V gene data show CDR1 as MNHEY and CDR2 as SVGEGT.

In this sample, this clonotype turned up many times. The chain carries TRBV5-6 and TRBJ1-5; TRBD1 aligns across 8 bases. Germline values: CDR1 SGHDT, CDR2 YYEEEE. CDR3 length: 14 residues. The junction had 9 bases not matched to a gene; V was cut back by 7 bases and J by 6 bases. CDR3 nucleotides: TGTGCCAGCGAATACAGGGGGGGCTCTCAGCCCCAGCATTTT. Its protein product is CASEYRGGSQPQHF.

This clonotype was seen more than once but under ten times. V and J are TRBV10-1 and TRBJ1-1; D unresolved. The CDR3 is 13 amino acids. The ends were cut back, 3 bases at V and 8 bases at J, with 13 bases in the middle. CDR1 is WNHNN and CDR2 is SYGVQD in the germline V gene (reference sequence). The CDR3 reads CASSDPGREEAFF. As DNA, the CDR3 is TGCGCCAGCAGTGATCCCGGGCGGGAGGAAGCTTTCTTT.

This clonotype was counted a few times. V is TRBV27 and J is TRBJ2-3; D is ambiguous. This CDR3 has 16 amino acids. Trimming shortened V by 5 bases and J by 3 bases, and 18 bases separated the two germline ends. The germline CDR1 and CDR2 sequences are MNHEY and SMNVEV (reference sequence). The chain's CDR3 is CASSVWADPSTDTQYF. CDR3 sequence (DNA): TGTGCCAGCAGTGTATGGGCGGACCCTAGTACAGATACGCAGTATTTT.

Judged by abundance, this clonotype is medium-sized. The V call is TRBV11-2, the J call TRBJ2-1; 8 nucleotides match TRBD2. The CDR3 consists of 18 residues. Germline CDR1 SGHAT, CDR2 FQNNGV. V lost 1 base to trimming and J lost 0 bases; unmatched junction nucleotides: 8. The CDR3 region is CASSLVPSGPNSYNEQFF. The CDR3 region has the DNA TGTGCCAGCAGCTTAGTCCCTAGCGGGCCCAACTCCTACAATGAGCAGTTCTTC. Combining the CDR3 with reference TRBV11-2 and TRBJ2-1 gives the whole variable domain EAGVAQSPRYKIIEKRQSVAFWCNPISGHATLYWYQQILGQGPKLLIQFQNNGVVDDSQLPKDRFSAERLKGVDSTLKIQPAKLEDSAVYLCASSLVPSGPNSYNEQFFGPGTRLTVL.

This clonotype is medium-sized in the sample. V is TRBV7-9 and J is TRBJ2-3; 8 bases map to TRBD2. CDR1 is SEHNR and CDR2 is FQNEAQ in the germline V gene (reference sequence). With V trimmed by 7 bases and J by 6 bases, 9 bases remained unmatched. This CDR3 contains 14 residues. CDR3 residues: CASNQRESSDTQYF. The CDR3 bases are TGTGCCAGCAACCAGCGGGAGTCTTCGGATACGCAGTATTTT.

V usage is TRBV28 and J usage is TRBJ2-7, with D unclear. The length of the CDR3 is 12 residues. The germline V gene encodes CDR1 MDHEN and CDR2 SYDVKM. The germline V and J ends were trimmed by 7 bases and 6 bases, with 13 bases remaining between them. DNA of the CDR3: TGTGCCAGCAAAAGGGCCCAACTCGAGCAGTACTTC. Protein: CASKRAQLEQYF. The entire variable domain, with the rest obtained from reference TRBV28 and TRBJ2-7, is as follows: DVKVTQSSRYLVKRTGEKVFLECVQDMDHENMFWYRQDPGLGLRLIYFSYDVKMKEKGDIPEGYSVSREKKERFSLILESASTNQTSMYLCASKRAQLEQYFGPGTRLTVT.

The CDR3 here is CASSLLGQRSEAFF. The DNA of the CDR3 is TGCGCCAGCAGCTTACTTGGGCAGAGATCTGAAGCTTTCTTT. V usage is TRBV5-1 and J usage is TRBJ1-1; D gene ambiguous. The CDR3 totals 14 residues. The V end was cut by 2 bases, the J end by 6 bases, with 14 bases between. Germline loops: CDR1 SGHRS, CDR2 YFSETQ.

This clonotype was picked up a small number of times. The rearrangement links TRBV25-1 to TRBJ2-3, with D unresolved. CDR3 length: 15 residues. With 2 bases removed from V and 1 base from J, the gap between germline ends came to 10 bases. CDR1 MGHDK and CDR2 SYGVNS come from the germline V gene. This CDR3 reads CASSERRSGTDTQYF. Written as DNA, the CDR3 is TGTGCCAGCAGTGAACGTAGGTCTGGCACAGATACGCAGTATTTT.

This clonotype was seen a few times. This sequence joins TRBV14 and TRBJ2-7; perhaps D is TRBD1 or TRBD2 (5 bases each). Germline CDR1 is SGHDN and CDR2 is FVKESK. V was pared by 3 bases and J by 3 bases, with 12 bases between. The CDR3 totals 14 residues. The CDR3 DNA sequence: TGTGCCAGCAGCCAGACCGGGGCCTTCTACGAGCAGTACTTC. Amino acids: CASSQTGAFYEQYF.

In this sample, this clonotype is medium-sized. V is TRBV5-1 and J is TRBJ2-6; a possible D gene is TRBD1 (5 bases). Between the trimmed V and J ends, which lost 4 bases and 13 bases, there was a span of 18 bases. CDR1 and CDR2 (germline): SGHRS, YFSETQ. The CDR3 sequence is 14 residues long. Written as DNA, the CDR3 is TGCGCCAGCAGCCCAGGCAGGGTGGCTGAAGTCCTGACTTTC. Its translation is CASSPGRVAEVLTF.